The present entry profiles one TCR beta chain with its context. The data are from a study of T cell responses to AZD1222 COVID-19 vaccine. Measured with immunoSEQ multiplex PCR; TCRdb has only the in-frame clones, and not every one. The data hold approximately 120,000 clones, with approximately 86% observed a single time. The source is an adult who received the AZD1222 COVID-19 vaccine. Sequenced material: peripheral blood, taken 28 days after the second AZD1222 dose.

The CDR3 is CASSLSGDQETQYF. CDR3 sequence (DNA): TGTGCCAGCAGCTTGAGCGGGGACCAAGAGACCCAGTACTTC. The chain employs TRBV7-2 and TRBJ2-5; 7 nucleotides agree with TRBD2. CDR1 and CDR2 (germline): SGHTA, FQGNSA. The CDR3 is 14 amino acids. V gave up 3 bases and J gave up 0 bases; unmatched junction bases: 1.